A selection of T cell receptor beta chains follows, all from one sample in a study of blood T cell repertoires in COVID-19. Using immunoSEQ multiplex PCR, the repertoire was profiled, and TCRdb retains in-frame clones only, with some absent. The data show about 100,000 clones, 70% to 90% seen once. Source material: peripheral blood. The receptors stem from a human donor in a cohort sampled during active COVID-19. The CDR3 runs from the conserved cysteine through the conserved F or W. A D gene is named only where the DNA matches it firmly. Clone sizes are given selectively: once, few, many, or a class where the clone is expanded.

>.|TRBV24-1|TRBD2|TRBJ2-5
CATSDMAGGSETQYF
TGTGCCACCAGTGATATGGCGGGGGGGTCAGAGACCCAGTACTTC
>.|TRBV6-5|.|TRBJ1-1
CAHGRGTNTEAFF
TGTGCCCACGGCCGGGGGACGAACACTGAAGCTTTCTTT
>.|TRBV7-9|TRBD1|TRBJ2-7
CASSSGTGVPRQYF
TGTGCCAGCAGCTCGGGGACAGGGGTCCCCCGGCAGTACTTC
>.|TRBV5-4|TRBD1|TRBJ1-2
CASSAGNVGQGYGYTF
TGTGCCAGCAGCGCTGGGAATGTGGGACAGGGATATGGCTACACCTTC
>.|TRBV27|.|TRBJ2-1
CASSLSLAGMELAAYHNEQFF
TGTGCCAGCAGTTTATCGCTTGCGGGGATGGAACTAGCAGCATACCACAATGAGCAGTTCTTC
>.|TRBV15|TRBD2|TRBJ2-1
CATAPSGRGNEQFF
TGTGCCACTGCCCCTAGCGGGAGGGGCAATGAGCAGTTCTTC
>.|TRBV6-5|.|TRBJ1-1
CASSYSAGNTEAFF
TGTGCCAGCAGTTACTCGGCGGGGAACACTGAAGCTTTCTTT
>.|TRBV19|.|TRBJ2-7
CASSISGTSSYEQYF
TGTGCCAGTAGTATCTCTGGGACAAGCTCCTACGAGCAGTACTTC
>few|TRBV19|.|TRBJ1-2
CASSIPPGYGYTF
TGTGCCAGTAGTATCCCCCCGGGCTATGGCTACACCTTC
>few|TRBV19|TRBD1|TRBJ1-5
CASSIDRASNQPQHF
TGTGCCAGTAGTATTGACAGGGCAAGCAATCAGCCCCAGCATTTT